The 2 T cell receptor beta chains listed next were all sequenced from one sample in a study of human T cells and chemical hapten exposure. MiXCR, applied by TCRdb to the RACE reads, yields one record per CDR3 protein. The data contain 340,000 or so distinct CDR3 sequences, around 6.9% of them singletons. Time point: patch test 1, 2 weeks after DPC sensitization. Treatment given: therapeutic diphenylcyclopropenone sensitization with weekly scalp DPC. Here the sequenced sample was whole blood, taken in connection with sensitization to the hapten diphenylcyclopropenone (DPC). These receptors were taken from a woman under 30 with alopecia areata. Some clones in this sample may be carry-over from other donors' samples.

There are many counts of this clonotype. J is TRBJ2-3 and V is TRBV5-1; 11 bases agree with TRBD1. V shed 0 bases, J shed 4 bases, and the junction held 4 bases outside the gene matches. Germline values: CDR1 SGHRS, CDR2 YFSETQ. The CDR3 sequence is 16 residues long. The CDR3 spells CASSLGRTGGADTQYF. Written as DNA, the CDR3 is TGCGCCAGCAGCTTGGGAAGGACAGGGGGCGCAGATACGCAGTATTTT.

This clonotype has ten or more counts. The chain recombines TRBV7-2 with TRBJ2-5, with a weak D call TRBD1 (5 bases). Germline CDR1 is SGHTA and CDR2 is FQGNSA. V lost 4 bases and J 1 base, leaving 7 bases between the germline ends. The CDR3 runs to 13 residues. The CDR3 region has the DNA TGTGCCAGCAGCTCGACAGTCCAAGAGACCCAGTACTTC. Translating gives CASSSTVQETQYF. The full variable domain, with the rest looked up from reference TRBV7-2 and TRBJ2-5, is GAGVSQSPSNKVTEKGKDVELRCDPISGHTALYWYRQSLGQGLEFLIYFQGNSAPDKSGLPSDRFSAERTGGSVSTLTIQRTQQEDSAVYLCASSSTVQETQYFGPGTRLLVL.